This T cell receptor (beta chain) was identified during a study of cytomegalovirus exposure and HLA in healthy donors. Overall study: The Caucasian-associated ancestry cluster held around 81% of roughly 400 genotyped donors.

60 Vbeta and 13 Jbeta primers were used in PCR. Some clones are missing from TCRdb's copy, which holds only in-frame ones; the method was immunoSEQ multiplex PCR. The table has under 150,000 clones, approximately 81% seen once; the top ten hold about 0.75%. The CDR3 loop spans 16 amino acids. CDR1 and CDR2 (germline): SGHNT, YYREEE (reference sequence). J lost 3 bases, V lost 4 bases, and 7 bases had no gene match. The sequence came from a man aged 18 to 35 in good health and CMV-seronegative. Sample: PBMCs. The chain links TRBV5-4 to TRBJ2-2; 9 positions match TRBD1. The CDR3 DNA sequence: TGTGCCAGCAGCGGGCCGACAGGGGGTTACACCGGGGAGCTGTTTTTT. This codes for CASSGPTGGYTGELFF.